This TCR beta chain was retrieved from a study of T cells after somatic rescue of genetic block. Germline CDR1 MNHEY, CDR2 SMNVEV (reference sequence). V lost 5 bases, J lost 1 base, and 11 bases lay in between. CDR3 length equals 14 residues. The assay was immunoSEQ multiplex PCR, and TCRdb's table has in-frame clones only and misses some. Of 80,000 to 100,000 clones in the sample, 70% to 90% were seen once. The receptor's source is a young woman. V is TRBV27 and J is TRBJ1-1; tentatively, D is TRBD1 (5 bases). Sequences were obtained from peripheral blood mononuclear cells (PBMCs). The CDR3 region is CASSPPGGNTEAFF. The CDR3 coding sequence is TGTGCCAGCAGTCCCCCGGGGGGGAACACTGAAGCTTTCTTT.